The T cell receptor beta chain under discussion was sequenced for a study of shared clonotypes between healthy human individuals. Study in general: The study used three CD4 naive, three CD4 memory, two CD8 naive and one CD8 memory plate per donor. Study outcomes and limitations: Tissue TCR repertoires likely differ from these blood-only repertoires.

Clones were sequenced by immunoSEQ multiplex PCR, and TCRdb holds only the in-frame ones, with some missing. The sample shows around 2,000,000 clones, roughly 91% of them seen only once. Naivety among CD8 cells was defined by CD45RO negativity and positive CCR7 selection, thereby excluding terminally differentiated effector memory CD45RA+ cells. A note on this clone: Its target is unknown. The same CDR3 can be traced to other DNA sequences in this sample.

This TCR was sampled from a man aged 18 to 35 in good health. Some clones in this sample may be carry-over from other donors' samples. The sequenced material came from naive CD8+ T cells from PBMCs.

CDR3 nucleotide sequence: TGTGCCAGCAGTAGGACTCGAGACTACGAGCAGTACTTC. Amino acids: CASSRTRDYEQYF. The chain is built from TRBV27 and TRBJ2-7; D possibly corresponds to TRBD2 (5 bases). Germline loops: CDR1 MNHEY, CDR2 SMNVEV (reference sequence). V gave up 5 bases and J gave up 3 bases, with 11 bases separating them. The CDR3 extends over 13 amino acids.